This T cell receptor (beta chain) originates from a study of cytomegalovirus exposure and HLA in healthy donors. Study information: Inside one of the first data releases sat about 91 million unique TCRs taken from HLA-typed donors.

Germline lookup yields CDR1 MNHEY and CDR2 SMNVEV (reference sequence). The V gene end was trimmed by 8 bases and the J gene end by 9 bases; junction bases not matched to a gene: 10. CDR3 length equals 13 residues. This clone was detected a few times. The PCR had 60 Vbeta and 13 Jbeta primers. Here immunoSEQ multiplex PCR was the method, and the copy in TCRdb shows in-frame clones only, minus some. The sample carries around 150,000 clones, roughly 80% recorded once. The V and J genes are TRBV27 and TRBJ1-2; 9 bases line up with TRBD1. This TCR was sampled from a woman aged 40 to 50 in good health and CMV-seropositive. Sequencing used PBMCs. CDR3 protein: CASALTGGARYTF. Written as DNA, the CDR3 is TGTGCCAGCGCCTTAACAGGGGGCGCGCGCTACACCTTC.